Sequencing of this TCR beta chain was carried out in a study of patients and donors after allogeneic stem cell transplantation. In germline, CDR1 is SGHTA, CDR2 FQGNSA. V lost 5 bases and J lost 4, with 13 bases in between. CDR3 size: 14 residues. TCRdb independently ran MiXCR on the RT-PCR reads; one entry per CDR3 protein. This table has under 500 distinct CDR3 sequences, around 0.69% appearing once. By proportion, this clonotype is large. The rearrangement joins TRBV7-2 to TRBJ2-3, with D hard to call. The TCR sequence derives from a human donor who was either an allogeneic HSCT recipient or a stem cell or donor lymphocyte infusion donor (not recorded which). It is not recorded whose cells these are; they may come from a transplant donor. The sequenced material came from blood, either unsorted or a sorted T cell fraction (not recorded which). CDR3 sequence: CASSLPGRADTQYF. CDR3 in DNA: TGTGCCAGCAGCCTCCCCGGTCGGGCAGATACGCAGTATTTT.